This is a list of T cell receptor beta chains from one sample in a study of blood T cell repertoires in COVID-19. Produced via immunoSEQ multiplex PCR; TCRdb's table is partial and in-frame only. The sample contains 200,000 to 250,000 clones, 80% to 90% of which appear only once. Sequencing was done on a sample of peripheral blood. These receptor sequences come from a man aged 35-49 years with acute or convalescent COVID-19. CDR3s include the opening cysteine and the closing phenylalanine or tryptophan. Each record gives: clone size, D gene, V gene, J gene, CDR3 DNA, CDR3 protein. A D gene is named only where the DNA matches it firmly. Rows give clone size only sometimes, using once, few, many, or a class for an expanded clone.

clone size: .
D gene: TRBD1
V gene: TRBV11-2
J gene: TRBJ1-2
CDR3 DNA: TGTGCCAGCAGCTTAGAGACAGGGGGTGGCTACACCTTC
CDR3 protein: CASSLETGGGYTF

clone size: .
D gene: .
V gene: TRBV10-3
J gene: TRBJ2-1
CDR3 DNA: TGTGCCATCAGTGAGTCGTGGTCTACCGAGCAGTTCTTC
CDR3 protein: CAISESWSTEQFF

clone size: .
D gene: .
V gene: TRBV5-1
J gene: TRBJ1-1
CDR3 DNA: TGCGCCAGCACCACCCTCGGGGAAATGAACACTGAAGCTTTCTTT
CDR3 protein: CASTTLGEMNTEAFF

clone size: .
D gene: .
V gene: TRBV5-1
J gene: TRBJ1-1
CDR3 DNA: TGCGCCAGCAGCCTACCGAACACTGAAGCTTTCTTT
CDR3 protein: CASSLPNTEAFF

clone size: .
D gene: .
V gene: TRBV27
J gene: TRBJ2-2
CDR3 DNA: TGTGCCAGCAGTAGGGGTAGGATCGGGGAGCTGTTTTTT
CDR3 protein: CASSRGRIGELFF

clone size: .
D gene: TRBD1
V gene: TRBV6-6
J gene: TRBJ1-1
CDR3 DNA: TGTGCCAGCAGTTCGGACAGGGGGATGGGGACTGAAGCTTTCTTT
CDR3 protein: CASSSDRGMGTEAFF

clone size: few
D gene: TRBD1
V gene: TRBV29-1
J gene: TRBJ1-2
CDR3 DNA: TGCAGCGTTCAGTCCCGGGACAGTAATGGCTACACCTTC
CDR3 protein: CSVQSRDSNGYTF

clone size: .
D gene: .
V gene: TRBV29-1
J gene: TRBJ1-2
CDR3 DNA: TGCAGCGTTGAAGAAGGGGTGATCTATGGCTACACCTTC
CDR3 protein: CSVEEGVIYGYTF

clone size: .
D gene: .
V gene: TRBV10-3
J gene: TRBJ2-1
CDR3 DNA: TGTGCCACGGGGTCCTACAATGAGCAGTTCTTC
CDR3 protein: CATGSYNEQFF

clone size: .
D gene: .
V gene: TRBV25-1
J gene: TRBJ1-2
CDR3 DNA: TGTGCCAGCAGTGTCCTGGGGAGTGGTGGCTACACCTTC
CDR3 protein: CASSVLGSGGYTF

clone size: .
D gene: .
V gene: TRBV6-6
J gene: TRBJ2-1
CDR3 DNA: TGTGCCAGCTCCTACCCCGAGGGAAAGGACAATGAGCAGTTCTTC
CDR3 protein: CASSYPEGKDNEQFF

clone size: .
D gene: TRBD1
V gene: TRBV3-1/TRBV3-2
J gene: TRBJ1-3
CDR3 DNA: TGTGCCAGCAGCCACTCTTCCGGGACAGGGGGAAACACCATATATTTT
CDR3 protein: CASSHSSGTGGNTIYF

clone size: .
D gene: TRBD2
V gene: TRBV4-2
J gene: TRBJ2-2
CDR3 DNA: TGTGCCAGCAGTAAGACGACTAGCGGGGGTTTGGGCACCGGGGAGCTGTTTTTT
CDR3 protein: CASSKTTSGGLGTGELFF

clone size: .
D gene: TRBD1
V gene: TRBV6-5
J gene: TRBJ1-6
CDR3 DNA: TGTGCCAGCAGTTACTTGCCGGGACAGGGGGGATCACCCCTCCACTTT
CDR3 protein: CASSYLPGQGGSPLHF

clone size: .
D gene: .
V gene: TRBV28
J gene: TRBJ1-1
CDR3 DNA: TGTGCCGCGCCCGGACGAGGGATTCTCACTGAAGCTTTCTTT
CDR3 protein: CAAPGRGILTEAFF

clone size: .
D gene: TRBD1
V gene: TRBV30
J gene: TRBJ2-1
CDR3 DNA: TGTGCCTGGAACAGGGGGTACAATGAGCAGTTCTTC
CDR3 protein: CAWNRGYNEQFF

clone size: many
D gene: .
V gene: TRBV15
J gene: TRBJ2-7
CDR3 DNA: TGTGCCACCAGCAGAGTTAGGGGAGGATCGCAGTACTTC
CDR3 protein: CATSRVRGGSQYF

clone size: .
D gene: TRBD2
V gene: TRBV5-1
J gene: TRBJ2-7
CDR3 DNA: TGCGCCAGCAGCCTTAGCGGGGGGGCCGACGGCTACGAGCAGTACTTC
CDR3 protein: CASSLSGGADGYEQYF

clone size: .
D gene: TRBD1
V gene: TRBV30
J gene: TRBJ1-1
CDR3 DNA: TGTGCCTGGTCACAGGGGGCATGGACTGAAGCTTTCTTT
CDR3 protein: CAWSQGAWTEAFF

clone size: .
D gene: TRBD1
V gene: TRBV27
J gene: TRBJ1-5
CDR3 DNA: TGTGCCAGCAGTCCGGATTGGACAGGGTCAAGGCAGCCCCAGCATTTT
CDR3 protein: CASSPDWTGSRQPQHF

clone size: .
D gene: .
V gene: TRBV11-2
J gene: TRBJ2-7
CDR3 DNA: TGTGCCAGCAGCTTACGTCCCCTCTTCTACGAGCAGTACTTC
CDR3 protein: CASSLRPLFYEQYF

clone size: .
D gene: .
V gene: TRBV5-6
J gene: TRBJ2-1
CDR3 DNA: TGTGCCAGCAGCTTGTGGGGGGGCCGTAACAATGAGCAGTTCTTC
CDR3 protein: CASSLWGGRNNEQFF

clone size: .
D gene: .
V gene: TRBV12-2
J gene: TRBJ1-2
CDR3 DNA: TGTGCAAGTCGCTTAGCGGGGGACAGGGAGCGCTACACCTTC
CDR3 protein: CASRLAGDRERYTF

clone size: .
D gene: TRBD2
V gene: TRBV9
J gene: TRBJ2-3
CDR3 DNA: TGTGCCAGCAGCGCTCGTCCTAGCGGGGGGGCCAAGGGTACGCAGTATTTT
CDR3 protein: CASSARPSGGAKGTQYF

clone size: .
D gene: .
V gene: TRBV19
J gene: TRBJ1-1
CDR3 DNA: TGTGCCAGTAGTATAAATTGGGCAGGGCCAGCTTTCTTT
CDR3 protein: CASSINWAGPAFF

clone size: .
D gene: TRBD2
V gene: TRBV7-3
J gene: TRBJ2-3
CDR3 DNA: TGTGCCACCTCTGCGGGGGGCTCCTTCACAGATACGCAGTATTTT
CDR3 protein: CATSAGGSFTDTQYF

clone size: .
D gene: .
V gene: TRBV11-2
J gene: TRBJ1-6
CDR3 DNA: TGTGCCAGCAGCTTAGAGTCCCACGGGGGGTCACCCCTCCACTTT
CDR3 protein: CASSLESHGGSPLHF

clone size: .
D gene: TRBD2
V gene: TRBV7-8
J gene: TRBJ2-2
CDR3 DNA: TGTGCCAGCAGCCCAGGGACTAGCGTTAGCGGGGAGCTGTTTTTT
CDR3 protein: CASSPGTSVSGELFF

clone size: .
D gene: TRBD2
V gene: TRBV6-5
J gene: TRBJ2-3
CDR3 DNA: TGTGCCAGCAGGCCGGAGCGGGGGTGGCGTGATACGCAGTATTTT
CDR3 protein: CASRPERGWRDTQYF

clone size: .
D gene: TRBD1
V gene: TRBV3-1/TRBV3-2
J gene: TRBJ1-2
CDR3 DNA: TGTGCCAGCAGCCAGACAGGGCTTTATGGCTACACCTTC
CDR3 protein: CASSQTGLYGYTF

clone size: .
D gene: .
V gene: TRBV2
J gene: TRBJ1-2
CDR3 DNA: TGTGCCAGCGTAGGGGAAGCCCAGATCGGCTACACCTTC
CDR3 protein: CASVGEAQIGYTF

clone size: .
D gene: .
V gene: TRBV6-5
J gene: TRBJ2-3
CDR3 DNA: TGTGCCAGCAGTTACGCCGGAGCGGATACGCAGTATTTT
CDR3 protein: CASSYAGADTQYF

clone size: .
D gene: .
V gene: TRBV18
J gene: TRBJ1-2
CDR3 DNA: TGTGCCAGCTCACCATTCGCGGGGGCAGGGACCTTC
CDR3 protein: CASSPFAGAGTF

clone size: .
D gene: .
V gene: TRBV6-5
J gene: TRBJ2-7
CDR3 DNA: TGTGCCAGCAACTTAGGGGGCGAGCAGTACTTC
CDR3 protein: CASNLGGEQYF

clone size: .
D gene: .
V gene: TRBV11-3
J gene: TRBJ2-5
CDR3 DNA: TGTGCCAGCAGCTTAGGGAGACAGATCCAAGAGACCCAGTACTTC
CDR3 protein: CASSLGRQIQETQYF

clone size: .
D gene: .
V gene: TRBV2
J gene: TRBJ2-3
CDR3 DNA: TGTGCCAGCAGTGAAGCTGAGGGACTGGGCACAGATACGCAGTATTTT
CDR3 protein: CASSEAEGLGTDTQYF

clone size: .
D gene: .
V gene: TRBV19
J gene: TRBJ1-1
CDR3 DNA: TGTGCCAGTAGTATGAACAGCTTAAACACTGAAGCTTTCTTT
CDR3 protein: CASSMNSLNTEAFF

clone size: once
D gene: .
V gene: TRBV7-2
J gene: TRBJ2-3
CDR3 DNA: TGTGCCAGCAGCTTGACATGGGATACGCAGTATTTT
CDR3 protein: CASSLTWDTQYF

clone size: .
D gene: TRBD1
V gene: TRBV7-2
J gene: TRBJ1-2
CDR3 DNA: TGTGCCAGCAGCCCAACGGGACAGGCCTATGGCTACACCTTC
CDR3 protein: CASSPTGQAYGYTF

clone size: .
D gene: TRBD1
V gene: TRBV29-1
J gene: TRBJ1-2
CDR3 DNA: TGCAGCGATTGGACAGGGTTTGGCTACACCTTC
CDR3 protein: CSDWTGFGYTF

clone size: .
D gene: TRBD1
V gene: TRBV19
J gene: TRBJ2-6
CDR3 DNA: TGTGCCAGTAGTATGGGACAGGGGGCTGGGGCCAACGTCCTGACTTTC
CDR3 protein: CASSMGQGAGANVLTF

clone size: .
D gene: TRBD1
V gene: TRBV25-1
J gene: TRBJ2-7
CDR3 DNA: TGTGCCAGCAGACTAAACAGGGGCGCCACCTACGAGCAGTACTTC
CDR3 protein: CASRLNRGATYEQYF